This TCR beta chain was profiled in a study of brain T cells in children with intractable seizures. Specified time point: blood from clinic visit 5 months post-surgery; TSC patient then seizure free. Deletions cut 1 base from V and 7 bases from J, with 11 bases between. The CDR3 runs to 14 residues. CDR1 is SGHVS and CDR2 is FNYEAQ in the germline V gene. Assay: immunoSEQ multiplex PCR; the TCRdb copy retains only in-frame clones and omits some. Of about 340,000 clones in the sample, about 93% were seen once. The chain couples TRBV7-6 to TRBJ1-5; possible D gene TRBD1, 5 bases. This specimen was peripheral blood, taken 4 to 5 months after surgery. This TCR was sampled from a boy younger than two with tuberous sclerosis and intractable seizures. CDR3 sequence (DNA): TGTGCCAGCAGCTTAGAACTGGGGACCCAGCCCCAGCATTTT. This encodes CASSLELGTQPQHF.